By its share, the clone carrying this T cell receptor (beta chain) is medium-sized. TCRdb processed the 5' RACE reads anew with MiXCR; each CDR3 protein has one entry. In the table there are about 220,000 distinct CDR3 sequences, 5.5% to 7.5% of which are singletons. The sample is drawn from a study of identical twins. V shed 3 bases and J shed 4 bases, with 6 bases lying between them. The CDR3 length is 12 residues. The sample was also reused in another study, on T cells expressing NK-cell markers.

This sequence originates from a woman aged 18-35 years in good health. Sequenced sample: CD8+ T cells sorted from blood. This chain uses TRBV12-3 or TRBV12-4 with TRBJ1-1, with TRBD1 as a possible D gene (6 bases). DNA of the CDR3: TGTGCCAGCAGTTTCAGGGGCACTGAAGCTTTCTTT. Translating gives CASSFRGTEAFF.